These 29 T cell receptor beta chains originate from one sample sequenced in a study of regulatory T cells in long-lasting Graves disease. Documented time point: newly diagnosed GD, antithyroid drugs for less than 3 months. PBMC RNA was the source of the TCR library. Arm-PCR of CDR3 regions and iRepertoire HTBI primers were the basis on which TCR beta libraries were built. Each CDR3 protein is one row after TCRdb ran MiXCR on the multiplex PCR reads. The sample has some 400,000 distinct CDR3 sequences; more than 12% are singletons. Separately, the same data were catalogued under a study of T cells in Graves' hyperthyroidism and ophthalmopathy.

The sequencing here drew on peripheral blood mononuclear cells (PBMCs), taken at new diagnosis, from a patient treated with antithyroid drugs. The receptors stem from a woman aged 30 to 39 with Graves disease.

Many counts were recorded for this clonotype. The gene calls are TRBV4-2 and TRBJ1-1; no definite D call. The CDR3 extends over 13 amino acids. The V gene's germline CDR1 is LGHNA and CDR2 YNFKEQ. V lost 0 bases, J lost 2 bases, and 4 bases lay in between. The chain's CDR3 is CASSQEKNTEAFF. Written as DNA, the CDR3 is TGTGCCAGCAGCCAAGAGAAAAACACTGAAGCTTTCTTT.

This chain uses TRBV28 with TRBJ2-4, with 9 nucleotides matching TRBD1. V dropped 5 bases and J dropped 6; count of bases not matched to a gene: 8. Germline CDR1 and CDR2: MDHEN and SYDVKM. This CDR3 comprises 15 residues. The CDR3 is CASSLTGGGVNIQYF. CDR3 DNA sequence: TGTGCCAGCAGTCTTACAGGGGGCGGTGTAAACATTCAGTACTTC.

The gene calls are TRBV4-1 and TRBJ2-5; weak D call: TRBD2 (5 bases). V dropped 2 bases and J dropped 1 base, with 17 bases sitting between them. CDR1 and CDR2 (germline): MGHRA, YSYEKL. This CDR3 comprises 17 residues. In nucleotides, the CDR3 is TGCGCCAGCAGCCAATCTACATCCCCGAGGGCCCAAGAGACCCAGTACTTC. Protein sequence: CASSQSTSPRAQETQYF.

The table lists this clonotype with many counts. The gene calls are TRBV20-1 and TRBJ1-1; the D gene is possibly TRBD1 (6 bases). V was pared by 6 bases and J by 13 bases, with 18 bases between. Germline CDR1 reads DFQATT; CDR2 reads SNEGSKA (reference sequence). This CDR3 is 11 amino acids long. CDR3 in amino acids: CSAKVGGQVFF. Written as DNA, the CDR3 is TGCAGTGCAAAGGTGGGGGGACAAGTTTTCTTT.

This clonotype came up a few times. This rearrangement joins TRBV30 to TRBJ2-1, with TRBD2 matching over 10 bases. The CDR3 spans 14 residues. Losses at the gene ends were 4 bases for V and 7 bases for J; bases not matched to a gene: 7. The germline V gene has CDR1 GTSNPN and CDR2 SVGIG (reference sequence). The DNA for the CDR3 is TGTGCCTGGATATCTAGCGGGAGTGAGAATGAGCAGTTCTTC. Residues: CAWISSGSENEQFF. Full variable domain (remainder filled in from reference TRBV30 and TRBJ2-1): SQTIHQWPATLVQPVGSPLSLECTVEGTSNPNLYWYRQAAGRGLQLLFYSVGIGQISSEVPQNLSASRPQDRQFILSSKKLLLSDSGFYLCAWISSGSENEQFFGPGTRLTVL.

This clonotype was recorded at least ten times. This CDR3 is CASSQDLTSGRGPEQFF. In DNA, the CDR3 is TGTGCCAGCAGCCAAGATCTAACTAGCGGGAGGGGTCCGGAGCAGTTCTTC. The chain links TRBV3-1 to TRBJ2-1; TRBD2 agrees at 13 bases. The germline CDR1 and CDR2 sequences are LGHDT and YNNKEL (reference sequence). The CDR3 sequence is 17 residues long. With V trimmed by 0 bases and J by 10 bases, 9 bases remained unmatched.

This clonotype was found many times. This chain connects TRBV7-9 to TRBJ2-7, with a possible D match to TRBD1 (5 bases). The germline V gene has CDR1 SEHNR and CDR2 FQNEAQ (reference sequence). V shed 3 bases and J shed 4 bases, with 10 bases lying between them. This CDR3 is built from 13 residues. CDR3 in amino acids: CASSFPGLYEQYF. The CDR3 DNA sequence: TGTGCCAGCAGCTTCCCAGGGCTTTACGAGCAGTACTTC.

This clonotype was found many times. The genes are TRBV2 and TRBJ2-7; weak D call: TRBD1 (5 bases). CDR1 is SNHLY, CDR2 FYNNEI, per germline. The CDR3 is 15 residues long. V lost 2 bases and J lost 3, with 14 bases in between. The CDR3 region has the DNA TGTGCCAGCAGTGAACCTGGGCAGGGTATCTACGAGCAGTACTTC. It specifies CASSEPGQGIYEQYF. The variable domain in full, completed from reference TRBV2 and TRBJ2-7, reads EPEVTQTPSHQVTQMGQEVILRCVPISNHLYFYWYRQILGQKVEFLVSFYNNEISEKSEIFDDQFSVERPDGSNFTLKIRSTKLEDSAMYFCASSEPGQGIYEQYFGPGTRLTVT.

This clonotype came up many times. The chain links TRBV18 to TRBJ2-1; 10 bases fit TRBD2. CDR3 length: 15 residues. V shed 3 bases, J shed 2 bases, and the junction held 1 base outside the gene matches. From germline, CDR1 is KGHSH and CDR2 LQKENI. The CDR3 here is CASSPGTSAYNEQFF. CDR3 nucleotide sequence: TGTGCCAGCTCACCCGGGACTAGCGCCTACAATGAGCAGTTCTTC.

The chain joins TRBV5-1 to TRBJ1-2; 7 bases are shared with TRBD1. Per the germline V gene, CDR1 is SGHRS and CDR2 is YFSETQ. J was trimmed by 8 bases and V by 4 bases; bases with no gene match: 14. The CDR3 consists of 15 residues. CDR3 in DNA: TGCGCCAGCAGCCAGGAGCCACAGGGGACGAGGGGCTACACCTTC. This sequence encodes CASSQEPQGTRGYTF.

A few counts support this clonotype. The chain uses TRBV30 and TRBJ2-3; 9 positions agree with TRBD2. The CDR3 loop spans 14 amino acids. Germline assignment: CDR1 GTSNPN and CDR2 SVGIG (reference sequence). V shed 3 bases and J 6 bases; nucleotides not matched to a gene: 7. The chain's CDR3 is CAWSPLAGGDTQYF. The CDR3 bases are TGTGCCTGGAGCCCACTAGCGGGTGGGGATACGCAGTATTTT. Using reference TRBV30 and TRBJ2-3 for the parts outside the CDR3, the full variable domain is SQTIHQWPATLVQPVGSPLSLECTVEGTSNPNLYWYRQAAGRGLQLLFYSVGIGQISSEVPQNLSASRPQDRQFILSSKKLLLSDSGFYLCAWSPLAGGDTQYFGPGTRLTVL.

A word on this clonotype: A much more abundant neighbour one base away suggests this may be a read error. This chain joins TRBV9 and TRBJ2-5, with D unresolved. Between the trimmed V and J ends, which lost 4 bases and 1 base, there was a span of 11 bases. Germline V gene lookup returns CDR1 SGDLS and CDR2 YYNGEE. This CDR3 comprises 14 residues. The CDR3 bases are TGTGCCAGCAGCCTCGGACGGAGCCAAGAGACCCAGTACTTC. Amino acid sequence: CASSLGRSQETQYF.

This clonotype has ten or more counts. The rearrangement links TRBV7-8 to TRBJ2-7, with 11 bases lining up with TRBD2. Germline loops: CDR1 SGHVS, CDR2 FQNEAQ. The CDR3 spans 16 residues. The V segment lost 5 bases and the J segment 2 bases; nucleotides outside the gene matches: 8. CDR3 sequence reads: CASSILTSGIPYEQYF. The CDR3 nucleotides read TGTGCCAGCAGCATCCTGACTAGCGGGATTCCCTACGAGCAGTACTTC.

This clonotype was counted at least ten times. This chain uses TRBV28 with TRBJ2-4, with D hard to call. The CDR3 totals 10 residues. CDR1 and CDR2 (germline): MDHEN, SYDVKM. Trimming took off 5 bases at V and 10 bases at J, with 6 bases between the two ends. The chain's CDR3 is CASSSEIQYF. In nucleotides, the CDR3 is TGTGCCAGCAGTAGTGAGATTCAGTACTTC.

A single count supports this clonotype. The chain couples TRBV10-1 to TRBJ2-1, with D possibly being TRBD1 (6 bases). Germline V CDR1 and CDR2: WNHNN, SYGVQD (reference sequence). This CDR3 contains 13 residues. Trimming left V 5 bases short and J 12 bases short, with 17 bases between. Here the CDR3 DNA reads TGCGCCAGCAGTCCAGGGGAGAAGACGGGGCAGTTCTTC. Translated, it gives CASSPGEKTGQFF.

This clonotype was seen many times. V and J are TRBV27 and TRBJ2-1; no reliable D call. Trimming took 7 bases from V and 1 from J, leaving 8 bases between them. Germline CDR1 MNHEY, CDR2 SMNVEV (reference sequence). The CDR3 spans 13 residues. The CDR3 here is CASKGHSYNEQFF. Here the CDR3 DNA reads TGTGCCAGCAAGGGCCATTCCTACAATGAGCAGTTCTTC.

This clonotype was observed at least ten times. The chain combines TRBV5-1 with TRBJ2-5, with D maybe TRBD1 (5 bases). Trimming pared 0 bases from V and 4 bases from J, leaving 13 bases between. Germline V CDR1 and CDR2: SGHRS, YFSETQ. This CDR3 has 15 amino acids. CDR3 protein: CASSLETGLAETQYF. CDR3 in DNA: TGCGCCAGCAGCTTGGAAACAGGATTGGCAGAGACCCAGTACTTC.

In its sample, this clonotype was seen many times. The chain uses TRBV29-1 and TRBJ2-6; the D call may be TRBD1 or TRBD2 (5 bases each). Germline V gene lookup returns CDR1 SQVTM and CDR2 ANQGSEA. The ends were cut back, 6 bases at V and 2 bases at J, with 8 bases in the middle. CDR3 length equals 13 residues. Here the CDR3 reads CSVRGAGANVLTF. The CDR3 DNA reads TGCAGCGTGAGAGGGGCTGGGGCCAACGTCCTGACTTTC.

This clonotype came up many times. The chain carries TRBV5-1 and TRBJ1-1; D gene uncertain. The CDR3 loop spans 16 amino acids. Per germline, CDR1 SGHRS and CDR2 YFSETQ. The ends were cut back, 1 base at V and 0 bases at J, with 13 bases in the middle. CDR3: CASSLSASRMNTEAFF. CDR3 DNA sequence: TGCGCCAGCAGCTTGTCGGCGAGTAGGATGAACACTGAAGCTTTCTTT.

The chain couples TRBV6-6 to TRBJ1-4; possibly TRBD1 for D (6 bases). The CDR3 spans 15 residues. Germline values: CDR1 MNHNY, CDR2 SVGAGI (reference sequence). The V end lost 0 bases, the J end lost 7 bases, and 12 bases lay between the germline ends. CDR3 amino acids: CASSYSIGGSEKLFF. The CDR3 DNA reads as TGTGCCAGCAGTTACTCGATTGGGGGCAGTGAAAAACTGTTTTTT.

This clonotype was observed many times. The genes are TRBV7-9 and TRBJ2-3, with unresolved D. V shed 5 bases and J shed 3 bases, with 9 bases lying between them. Germline CDR1 and CDR2: SEHNR and FQNEAQ (reference sequence). The CDR3 length is 13 residues. The CDR3 loop is CASSPDKTDTQYF. CDR3 nucleotides: TGTGCCAGCAGCCCCGACAAGACAGATACGCAGTATTTT.

This clonotype showed up many times. The rearrangement uses TRBV7-8 and TRBJ2-1; no clear D gene. V lost 5 bases to trimming and J lost 1 base, with 15 bases between them. The CDR3 spans 16 residues. From germline, CDR1 is SGHVS and CDR2 FQNEAQ. CDR3 protein: CASSLGMMASYNEQFF. In DNA, the CDR3 is TGTGCCAGCAGCCTAGGTATGATGGCTTCCTACAATGAGCAGTTCTTC.

This clonotype was seen a handful of times. This rearrangement joins TRBV20-1 to TRBJ2-1, with 9 bases aligning to TRBD2. J was trimmed by 9 bases and V by 6 bases; bases with no gene match: 12. Germline values: CDR1 DFQATT, CDR2 SNEGSKA (reference sequence). This CDR3 contains 14 residues. The CDR3 nucleotides are TGCAGTGCACCCTTATGGGCGGGAGGGCTTGAGCAGTTCTTC. It encodes CSAPLWAGGLEQFF.

This clonotype was observed at least ten times. DNA for the CDR3: TGTGCCAGCTCTTCCGGGACAGGGGTCACTGAAGCTTTCTTT. Protein product: CASSSGTGVTEAFF. The chain is built from TRBV10-3 and TRBJ1-1; 10 bases are shared with TRBD1. CDR3 length equals 14 residues. Per germline, CDR1 ENHRY and CDR2 SYGVKD. V lost 10 bases, J lost 4 bases, and 9 bases stayed unmatched.

The chain joins TRBV12-3 or TRBV12-4 to TRBJ2-1, with TRBD2 matching over 9 bases. Trimming cost V 4 bases and J 0 bases; bases outside gene matches: 13. The CDR3 contains 19 residues. This CDR3 is CASSYSIDSGSRSYNEQFF. The DNA of the CDR3 is TGTGCCAGCAGTTACTCGATTGATAGCGGGAGCCGCTCCTACAATGAGCAGTTCTTC.

Only a few counts were recorded for this clonotype. The chain recombines TRBV20-1 with TRBJ2-7, with D possibly being TRBD2 (5 bases). The CDR3 runs 13 residues. The V gene's germline CDR1 is DFQATT and CDR2 SNEGSKA (reference sequence). Between the trimmed V and J ends, which lost 5 bases and 5 bases, there was a span of 16 bases. The CDR3 nucleotides are TGCAGTGCTCAACGGGATCTGGGAGACGAGCAGTACTTC. Its translation is CSAQRDLGDEQYF.

J is TRBJ2-2 and V is TRBV16; TRBD2 aligns across 7 bases. Germline CDR1 reads KGHSY; CDR2 reads FQNENV. V was pared by 4 bases and J by 0 bases, with 5 bases of the junction left unmatched. This CDR3 region has 16 residues. The CDR3 protein is CASSRTSEANTGELFF. The CDR3 bases are TGTGCCAGCAGCCGCACTAGCGAAGCGAACACCGGGGAGCTGTTTTTT.

This clonotype has only a few counts. The rearrangement links TRBV30 to TRBJ2-1, with 9 bases lining up with TRBD1. Germline V gives CDR1 GTSNPN, CDR2 SVGIG (reference sequence). V shed 2 bases and J 6 bases; nucleotides not matched to a gene: 5. The CDR3 has 14 amino acids. The CDR3 nucleotides read TGTGCCTGGAGTAGGGACAGGGTGGTCAATGAGCAGTTCTTC. This sequence encodes CAWSRDRVVNEQFF.

Ten or more counts support this clonotype. This chain uses TRBV18 with TRBJ2-5; 10 positions agree with TRBD2. Germline V gene data show CDR1 as KGHSH and CDR2 as LQKENI. The CDR3 sequence is 15 residues long. J lost 1 base, V lost 3 bases, and 2 bases had no gene match. CDR3 region: CASSPRTSGQETQYF. The DNA for the CDR3 is TGTGCCAGCTCACCGAGGACTAGCGGCCAAGAGACCCAGTACTTC.